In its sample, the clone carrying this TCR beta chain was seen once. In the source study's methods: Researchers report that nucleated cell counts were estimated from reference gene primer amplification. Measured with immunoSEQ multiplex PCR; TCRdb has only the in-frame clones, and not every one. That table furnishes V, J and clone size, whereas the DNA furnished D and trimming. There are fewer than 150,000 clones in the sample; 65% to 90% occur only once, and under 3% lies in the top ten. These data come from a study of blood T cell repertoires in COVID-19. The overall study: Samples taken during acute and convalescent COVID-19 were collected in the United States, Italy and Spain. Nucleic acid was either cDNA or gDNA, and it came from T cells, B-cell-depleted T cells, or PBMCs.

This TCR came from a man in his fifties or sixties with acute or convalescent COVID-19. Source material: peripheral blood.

CDR3 loop: CAWSVPTRRNTEAFF. The CDR3 region has the DNA TGTGCCTGGAGTGTGCCGACGAGGCGGAACACTGAAGCTTTCTTT. The rearrangement joins TRBV30 to TRBJ1-1; D is uncertain. Germline CDR1 and CDR2: GTSNPN and SVGIG (reference sequence). Trimming pared 0 bases from V and 1 base from J, leaving 12 bases between. The CDR3 loop spans 15 amino acids.